This T cell receptor beta chain was captured in a study of CD8+ T cells in alopecia areata. Turning to the study itself: For the treated group, dosing was oral tofacitinib at 5 to 10 mg twice daily.

Study outcomes and limitations: Scalp clonality and expanded CD8+ clones among the top 100 were significantly decreased by tofacitinib. Just one nonresponder means the tie between baseline CD8+ expansion and response stays uncertain.

Worth noting for this clone: Its target is unknown.

V dropped 5 bases and J dropped 3; count of bases not matched to a gene: 7. This CDR3 has 16 residues. Germline V gene sequence: CDR1 SGHKS, CDR2 YYEKEE (reference sequence). The treatment here: oral pan-JAK inhibitor, 5-10 mg twice daily. Samples from alopecia areata patients were lesional scalp punch biopsies and peripheral blood. TCR sequencing used cDNA made by reverse transcription of extracted RNA. TCRdb's copy holds only in-frame clones and misses some; the assay was immunoSEQ multiplex PCR. The repertoire includes roughly 280,000 clones, around three fifths of them detected once, and around 0.84% sits in the top ten.

The sample in question was CD4+ T cells sorted from blood, obtained at roughly week 52, from a patient treated with tofacitinib. The receptor's source is a human donor with alopecia areata. The chain couples TRBV5-5 to TRBJ2-1; 11 positions match TRBD2. The DNA of the CDR3 is TGTGCCAGCAGTAAAGAACTAGCGGGGGTCTACAATGAGCAGTTCTTC. It yields the protein CASSKELAGVYNEQFF.